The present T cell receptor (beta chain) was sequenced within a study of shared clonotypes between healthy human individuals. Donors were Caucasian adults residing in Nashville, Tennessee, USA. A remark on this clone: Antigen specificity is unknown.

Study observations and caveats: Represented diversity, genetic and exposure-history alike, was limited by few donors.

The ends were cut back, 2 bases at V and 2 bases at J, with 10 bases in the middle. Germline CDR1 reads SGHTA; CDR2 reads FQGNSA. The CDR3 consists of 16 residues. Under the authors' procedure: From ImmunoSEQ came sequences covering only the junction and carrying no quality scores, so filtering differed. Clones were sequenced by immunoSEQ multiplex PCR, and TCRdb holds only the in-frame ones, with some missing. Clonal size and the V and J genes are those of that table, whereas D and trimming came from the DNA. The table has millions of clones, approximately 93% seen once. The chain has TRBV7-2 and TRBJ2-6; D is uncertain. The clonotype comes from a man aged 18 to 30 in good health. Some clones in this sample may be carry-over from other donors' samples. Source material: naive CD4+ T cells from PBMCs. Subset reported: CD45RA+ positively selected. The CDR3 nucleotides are TGTGCCAGCAGCTTAAAAGTCAGTCCTGGGGCCAACGTCCTGACTTTC. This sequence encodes CASSLKVSPGANVLTF.